In its sample, the clone carrying this TCR beta chain was seen a few times. The antigen is not known. These data belong to a study of T cell repertoires in cytomegalovirus infection. About the research overall: It can be stated that public TCR beta signatures indicated CMV infection as well as a matching HLA type. Points from the study as a whole: HLA-C-restricted TCR beta clonotypes specific for CMV led the ex vivo response.

The CDR3 covers 15 residues. V lost 5 bases and J lost 7, with 15 bases in between. Germline CDR1 reads SGHVS; CDR2 reads FNYEAQ. One entry per CDR3 protein results from TCRdb running MiXCR on the reads. The repertoire consists of approximately 190,000 distinct CDR3 sequences, with 28% occurring once and the leading ten covering 31%. The chain is built from TRBV7-6 and TRBJ1-6; no clear D gene. Sequencing was done on a sample of PBMCs. The receptor's source is a human donor in good health (CMV status not recorded). Some clones in this sample may be carry-over from other donors' samples. CDR3 amino acids: CASSPQALGNSPLHF. In DNA form, the CDR3 reads TGTGCCAGCAGCCCCCAAGCCCTAGGAAATTCACCCCTCCACTTT.